This passage covers 11 T cell receptor beta chains from one sample sequenced in a study of regulatory T cells in long-lasting Graves disease (dated by TCRdb to 2020 to 2022). Libraries were constructed by multiplex PCR. This sample was sequenced with an Illumina HiSeq 4000. CDR3 regions were amplified by Arm-PCR with iRepertoire HTBI primers to construct TCR beta libraries. TCRdb reanalyzed the raw reads on its own, using fastp at Q25 for trimming and MiXCR for clone calling, and kept in-frame beta chains. Under each unique CDR3 protein, matching rows form one entry showing the most common genes and DNA. In this sample the table shows about 470,000 distinct CDR3 sequences, 20% of which occur a single time. Clones ranked in the top ten supply over 7.5% of the sample. The time point label, as the study defines it: persistent/refractory GD, antithyroid drugs over 5 years with positive TRAb. For both TCR sequencing and RNA sequencing, RNA was extracted from PBMCs using TRIzol.

Sequencing was performed on peripheral blood mononuclear cells (PBMCs), taken when the disease was refractory, from a patient treated with antithyroid drugs. These receptors were collected from a female donor with Graves disease.

This clonotype was recorded many times. This rearrangement joins TRBV28 to TRBJ1-2, with D uncertain. The CDR3 totals 13 residues. V was trimmed by 6 bases and J by 2 bases, leaving 10 bases between them. CDR1 is MDHEN and CDR2 is SYDVKM in the germline V gene. The CDR3 protein is CASSLYGNYGYTF. Here the CDR3 DNA reads TGTGCCAGCAGCTTGTACGGCAACTATGGCTACACCTTC.

The V gene is TRBV12-3 or TRBV12-4, the J gene TRBJ2-1, with TRBD1 as a possible D gene (7 bases). The CDR3 contains 15 residues. Trimming pared 6 bases from V and 6 bases from J, leaving 18 bases between. This chain's CDR3 is CASRNRGSGVNEQFF. In DNA form, the CDR3 reads TGTGCCAGCAGAAACAGGGGCTCGGGGGTCAATGAGCAGTTCTTC.

There are a few counts of this clonotype. V is TRBV6-1 and J is TRBJ2-7; 11 positions agree with TRBD2. V lost 10 bases, J lost 3 bases, and 5 bases stayed unmatched. Germline V gene data show CDR1 as MNHNS and CDR2 as SASEGT. CDR3 length equals 13 residues. The chain's CDR3 is CATISGRVYEQYF. The CDR3, as DNA: TGTGCCACCATTAGCGGGAGGGTCTACGAGCAGTACTTC.

This chain connects TRBV3-1 to TRBJ1-5; no reliable D call. Between the trimmed V and J ends, which lost 6 bases and 16 bases, there was a span of 25 bases. The V gene's germline CDR1 is LGHDT and CDR2 YNNKEL (reference sequence). There are 14 residues in the CDR3. CDR3 protein: CASRQLLPRPGFHF. In nucleotides, the CDR3 is TGTGCCAGCAGACAACTCTTACCACGCCCCGGGTTCCATTTT.

The gene calls are TRBV9 and TRBJ2-4; 9 bases map to TRBD1. The germline V gene has CDR1 SGDLS and CDR2 YYNGEE. V was pared by 4 bases and J by 7 bases, with 6 bases of the junction left unmatched. The CDR3 is 14 amino acids. The CDR3 DNA reads TGTGCCAGCAGCATAACGGGACAGGGTAACATTCAGTACTTC. Protein sequence: CASSITGQGNIQYF.

The rearrangement uses TRBV30 and TRBJ1-2; D gene unclear. The CDR3 covers 14 residues. Trimming took off 0 bases at V and 9 bases at J, with 17 bases between the two ends. CDR1 GTSNPN and CDR2 SVGIG come from the germline V gene (reference sequence). The CDR3 DNA is TGTGCCTGGAGTGTTTGGACGGTTAATATGAGCTACACCTTC. It yields the protein CAWSVWTVNMSYTF.

A remark on this clonotype: A much larger clone differs by one base, so this may be a read error. The chain couples TRBV27 to TRBJ1-6; D is possibly TRBD1 (6 bases). Germline CDR1 MNHEY, CDR2 SMNVEV (reference sequence). CDR3 length equals 16 residues. The V and J ends lost 2 bases and 6 bases respectively, with 14 bases between them. The CDR3 is CASSLLPGQLNSPLHF. The CDR3 coding sequence is TGTGCCAGCAGTTTACTTCCGGGACAACTTAATTCACCCCTCCACTTT.

This clonotype has more than one count but fewer than ten. The V and J genes are TRBV5-6 and TRBJ1-1; no clear D. CDR3 length: 13 residues. The germline V gene has CDR1 SGHDT and CDR2 YYEEEE. Trimming shortened V by 3 bases and J by 1 base, and 7 bases separated the two germline ends. The DNA for the CDR3 is TGTGCCAGCAGCTATCACACGAACACTGAAGCTTTCTTT. Translating gives CASSYHTNTEAFF.

This clonotype was seen at least ten times. The rearrangement links TRBV28 to TRBJ1-5, with D unresolved. CDR1 is MDHEN and CDR2 is SYDVKM in the germline V gene. Between the trimmed V and J ends, which lost 2 bases and 0 bases, there was a span of 8 bases. This CDR3 comprises 15 residues. In nucleotides, the CDR3 is TGTGCCAGCAGTTTAATGGGTGATAGCAATCAGCCCCAGCATTTT. This gives the protein CASSLMGDSNQPQHF.

The chain employs TRBV7-6 and TRBJ1-1; no clear D. The CDR3 contains 13 residues. The V end lost 5 bases, the J end lost 3 bases, and 10 bases lay between the germline ends. Germline CDR1 SGHVS, CDR2 FNYEAQ. The CDR3 loop reads CASSRRAYTEAFF. The CDR3 DNA sequence: TGTGCCAGCAGCAGAAGGGCGTACACTGAAGCTTTCTTT.

The CDR3: CSPKNPGQGYNEQFF. The DNA of the CDR3 is TGCAGTCCCAAGAATCCGGGACAGGGATACAATGAGCAGTTCTTC. The gene calls are TRBV20-1 and TRBJ2-7, with 9 bases aligning to TRBD1. The J call may be faulty, since TRBJ2-1 better matches the DNA end. CDR3 length: 15 amino acids. Germline-derived CDR1 and CDR2 are DFQATT and SNEGSKA (reference sequence).